Listed here is a single TCR beta chain. Its antigen is not known. The data stem from a study of cytomegalovirus exposure and HLA in healthy donors. PCR employed 60 Vbeta and 13 Jbeta primers. The repertoire was sequenced with immunoSEQ multiplex PCR; TCRdb's copy has only in-frame clones and lacks some. This table holds approximately 110,000 clones, roughly 66% found once. The study's findings and limits: Among TCR beta chains, those listed as cytomegalovirus-associated numbered about 160. Sequencing likely caused a cluster of highly shared sequence variants. In vitro checks showed that a few CMV-associated chains really do target CMV antigens.

In germline, CDR1 is LNHDA, CDR2 SQIVND (reference sequence). J gave up 3 bases and V 5 bases, and 6 bases lay outside the gene matches. The CDR3 runs 16 residues. The receptor's source is a man in his fifties or sixties in good health and CMV-seropositive. The rearrangement joins TRBV19 to TRBJ1-6; 8 bases match TRBD1. Sequenced input: PBMCs. Here the CDR3 DNA reads TGTGCCAGTAGTGCGACAGGGGACGTCTATAATTCACCCCTCCACTTT. Translating gives CASSATGDVYNSPLHF.